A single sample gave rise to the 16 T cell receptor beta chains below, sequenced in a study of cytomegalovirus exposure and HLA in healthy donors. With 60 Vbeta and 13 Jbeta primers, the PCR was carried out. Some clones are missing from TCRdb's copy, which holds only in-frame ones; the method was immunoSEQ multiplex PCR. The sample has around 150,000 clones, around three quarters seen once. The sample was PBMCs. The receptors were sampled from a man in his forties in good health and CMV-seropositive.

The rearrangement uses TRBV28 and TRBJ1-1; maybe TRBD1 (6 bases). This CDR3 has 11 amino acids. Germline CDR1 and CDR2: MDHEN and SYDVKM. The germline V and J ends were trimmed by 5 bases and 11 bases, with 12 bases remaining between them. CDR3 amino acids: CASSPGVGAFF. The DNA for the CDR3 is TGTGCCAGCAGTCCAGGGGTAGGGGCTTTCTTT.

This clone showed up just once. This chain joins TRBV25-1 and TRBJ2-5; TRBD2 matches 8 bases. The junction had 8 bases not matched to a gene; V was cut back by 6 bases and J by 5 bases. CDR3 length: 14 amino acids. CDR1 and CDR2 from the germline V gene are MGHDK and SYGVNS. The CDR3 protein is CASSKAGVGETQYF. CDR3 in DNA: TGTGCCAGCAGCAAAGCGGGGGTAGGGGAGACCCAGTACTTC.

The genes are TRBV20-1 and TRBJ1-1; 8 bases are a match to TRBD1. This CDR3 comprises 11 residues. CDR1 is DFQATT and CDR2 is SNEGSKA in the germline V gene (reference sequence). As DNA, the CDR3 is TGCAGCGGACAGGGCGATACTGAAGCTTTCTTT. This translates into CSGQGDTEAFF.

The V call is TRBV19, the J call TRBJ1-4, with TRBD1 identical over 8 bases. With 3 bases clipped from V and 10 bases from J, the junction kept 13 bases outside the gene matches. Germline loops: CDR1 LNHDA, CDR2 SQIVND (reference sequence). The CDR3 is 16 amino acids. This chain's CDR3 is CASSISGGRGQGKLFF. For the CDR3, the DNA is TGTGCCAGTAGTATTAGTGGGGGCAGGGGGCAGGGAAAACTGTTTTTT.

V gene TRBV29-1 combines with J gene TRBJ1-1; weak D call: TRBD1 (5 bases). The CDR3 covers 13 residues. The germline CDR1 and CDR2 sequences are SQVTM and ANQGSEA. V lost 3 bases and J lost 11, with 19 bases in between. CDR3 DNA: TGCAGCGTTGACGGGGGGAGACTCCCTGGGGCTTTCTTT. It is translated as CSVDGGRLPGAFF.

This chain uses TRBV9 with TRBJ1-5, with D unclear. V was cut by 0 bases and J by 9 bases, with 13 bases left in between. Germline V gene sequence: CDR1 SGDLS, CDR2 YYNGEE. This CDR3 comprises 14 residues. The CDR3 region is CASSVGAAPTPQHF. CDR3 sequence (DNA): TGTGCCAGCAGCGTAGGGGCAGCCCCGACGCCCCAGCATTTT.

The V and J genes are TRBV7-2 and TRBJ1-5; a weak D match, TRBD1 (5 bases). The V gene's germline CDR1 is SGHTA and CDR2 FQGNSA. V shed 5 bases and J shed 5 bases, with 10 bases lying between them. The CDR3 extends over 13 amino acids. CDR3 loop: CASSTGTYQPQHF. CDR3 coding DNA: TGTGCCAGCAGCACCGGGACTTATCAGCCCCAGCATTTT.

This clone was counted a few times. The CDR3 nucleotides read TGTGCCAGCAGCTCGGCCCGGGGGGGCTCTAATGAAAAACTGTTTTTT. It yields the protein CASSSARGGSNEKLFF. This chain links TRBV7-2 with TRBJ1-4, with a weak D call TRBD1 (6 bases). The CDR3 extends over 16 amino acids. Trimming removed 4 bases from V and 3 bases from J, with 15 bases in between. The V gene's germline CDR1 is SGHTA and CDR2 FQGNSA.

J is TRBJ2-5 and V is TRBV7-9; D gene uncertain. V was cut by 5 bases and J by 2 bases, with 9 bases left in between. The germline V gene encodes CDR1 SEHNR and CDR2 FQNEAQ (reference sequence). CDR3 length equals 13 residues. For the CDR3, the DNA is TGTGCCAGCAGCCCCACTTCGCAAGAGACCCAGTACTTC. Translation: CASSPTSQETQYF.

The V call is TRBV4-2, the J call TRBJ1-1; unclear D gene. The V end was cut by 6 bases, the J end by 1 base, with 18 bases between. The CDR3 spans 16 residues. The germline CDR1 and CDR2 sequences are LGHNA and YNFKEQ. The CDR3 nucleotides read TGTGCCAGCAGTCCTGAGGAGGGCAACAAGAACACTGAAGCTTTCTTT. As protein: CASSPEEGNKNTEAFF.

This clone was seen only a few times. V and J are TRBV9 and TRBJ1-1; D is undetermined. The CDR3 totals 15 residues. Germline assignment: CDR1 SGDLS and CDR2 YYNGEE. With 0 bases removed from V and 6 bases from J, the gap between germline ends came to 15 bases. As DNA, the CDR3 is TGTGCCAGCAGCGTAGAGGCCTCCCCGAGGCCTGAAGCTTTCTTT. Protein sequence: CASSVEASPRPEAFF.

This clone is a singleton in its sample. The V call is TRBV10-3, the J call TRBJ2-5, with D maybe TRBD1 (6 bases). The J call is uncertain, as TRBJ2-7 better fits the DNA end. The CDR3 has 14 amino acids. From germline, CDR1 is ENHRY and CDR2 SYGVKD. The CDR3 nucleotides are TGTGCCATCGGATCGGACAGAGCGTTCTACGAGCAGTACTTC. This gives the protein CAIGSDRAFYEQYF.

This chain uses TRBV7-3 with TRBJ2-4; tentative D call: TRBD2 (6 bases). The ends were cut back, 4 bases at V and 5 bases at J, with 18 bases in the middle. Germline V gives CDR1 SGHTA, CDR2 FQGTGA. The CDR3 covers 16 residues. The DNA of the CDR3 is TGTGCCAGCAGCTCGACCGGAGGGTTTAGCCAAAACATTCAGTACTTC. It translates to CASSSTGGFSQNIQYF.

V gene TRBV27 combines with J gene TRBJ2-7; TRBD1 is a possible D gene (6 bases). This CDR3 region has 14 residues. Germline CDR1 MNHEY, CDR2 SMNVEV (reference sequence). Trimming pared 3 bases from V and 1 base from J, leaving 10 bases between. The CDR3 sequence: CASSLGQGSYEQYF. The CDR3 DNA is TGTGCCAGCAGTTTGGGGCAGGGGTCCTACGAGCAGTACTTC.

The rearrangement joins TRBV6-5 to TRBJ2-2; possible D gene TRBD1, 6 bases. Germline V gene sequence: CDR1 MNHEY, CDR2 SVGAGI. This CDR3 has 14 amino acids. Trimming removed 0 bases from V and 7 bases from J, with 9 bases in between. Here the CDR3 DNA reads TGTGCCAGCAGTTACTCGGCAGGGGTCGGGGAGCTGTTTTTT. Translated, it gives CASSYSAGVGELFF.

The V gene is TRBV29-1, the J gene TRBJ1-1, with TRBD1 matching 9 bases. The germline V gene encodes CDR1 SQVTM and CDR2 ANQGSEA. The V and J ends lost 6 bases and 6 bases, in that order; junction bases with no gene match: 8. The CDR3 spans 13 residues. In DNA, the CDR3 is TGCAGCGTGACGTGGACAGGGGACTCTGAAGCTTTCTTT. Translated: CSVTWTGDSEAFF.